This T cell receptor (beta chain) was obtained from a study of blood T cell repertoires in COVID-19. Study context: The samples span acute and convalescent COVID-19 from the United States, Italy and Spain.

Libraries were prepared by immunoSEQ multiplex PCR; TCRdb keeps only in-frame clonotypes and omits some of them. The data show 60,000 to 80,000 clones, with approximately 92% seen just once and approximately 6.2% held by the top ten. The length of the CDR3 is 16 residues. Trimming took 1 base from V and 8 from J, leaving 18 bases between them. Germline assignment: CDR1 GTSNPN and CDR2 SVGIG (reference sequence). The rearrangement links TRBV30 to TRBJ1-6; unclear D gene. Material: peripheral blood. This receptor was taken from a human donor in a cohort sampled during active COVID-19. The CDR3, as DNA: TGTGCCTGGAGTGCGGCCACGGGAGGTACGGATTCACCCCTCCACTTT. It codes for CAWSAATGGTDSPLHF. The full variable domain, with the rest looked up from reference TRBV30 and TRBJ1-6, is SQTIHQWPATLVQPVGSPLSLECTVEGTSNPNLYWYRQAAGRGLQLLFYSVGIGQISSEVPQNLSASRPQDRQFILSSKKLLLSDSGFYLCAWSAATGGTDSPLHFGNGTRLTVT.